The 5 T cell receptor beta chains below come from one sample, sequenced in a study of OX40 agonist ivuxolimab in advanced cancers. The data were produced by immunoSEQ multiplex PCR, yet TCRdb's version contains in-frame clones alone and is incomplete. The sample comprises around 17,000 clones, around 83% of which are singletons, and 9% to 15% rests with the top ten. The source was CD4+ or CD8+ T cells sorted from blood, collected in a trial of the OX40 agonist ivuxolimab. The source of these receptors is an adult with an advanced solid tumor such as melanoma, head and neck, liver or kidney cancer.

The chain combines TRBV5-1 with TRBJ2-1; D uncertain. Germline-derived CDR1 and CDR2 are SGHRS and YFSETQ. CDR3 length equals 10 residues. V was cut by 9 bases and J by 4 bases, with 5 bases left in between. The CDR3 loop is CAKTYNEQFF. DNA for the CDR3: TGCGCCAAGACGTACAATGAGCAGTTCTTC.

The chain carries TRBV6-5 and TRBJ1-4; a possible D gene is TRBD1 (6 bases). Trimming removed 6 bases at V and 7 bases at J, with 12 bases between. Germline CDR1 and CDR2: MNHEY and SVGAGI. The CDR3 spans 13 residues. CDR3 nucleotides: TGTGCCAGCAGCAAAGGGGGTTTTGAAAAACTGTTTTTT. Translated, it gives CASSKGGFEKLFF.

The J gene is TRBJ2-5, the V gene TRBV29-1; 10 bases align to TRBD2. The CDR3 is made up of 14 amino acids. J lost 4 bases, V lost 4 bases, and 6 bases had no gene match. Germline V gene sequence: CDR1 SQVTM, CDR2 ANQGSEA. The CDR3 region has the DNA TGCAGCGTTGGCAGCGGGAGGGCGCCAGAGACCCAGTACTTC. It is translated as CSVGSGRAPETQYF.

By share of the sample, this clone is medium-sized. One end of the junction is discordant with germline, which a read error may explain. Other DNA sequences in this specimen translate into the identical CDR3. The rearrangement joins TRBV28 to TRBJ2-7; D call uncertain. The CDR3 spans 11 residues. Per the germline V gene, CDR1 is MDHEN and CDR2 is SYDVKM. The CDR3 loop is CASSFSHEQYF. The DNA for the CDR3 is TGTGCCAGCAGTTTCTCCCACGAGCAGTACTTC.

CDR3 DNA sequence: TGTGCCAGCAGCTTTGGTGGGAATCAGCCCCAGCATTTT. Protein sequence: CASSFGGNQPQHF. The chain employs TRBV5-4 and TRBJ1-5; D is uncertain. CDR3 size: 13 residues. Trimming left V 2 bases short and J 4 bases short, with 7 bases between. In germline, CDR1 is SGHNT, CDR2 YYREEE (reference sequence). Full variable domain (remainder filled in from reference TRBV5-4 and TRBJ1-5): ETGVTQSPTHLIKTRGQQVTLRCSSQSGHNTVSWYQQALGQGPQFIFQYYREEENGRGNFPPRFSGLQFPNYSSELNVNALELDDSALYLCASSFGGNQPQHFGDGTRLSIL.